This section outlines one T cell receptor (beta chain) sequence together with its context. Looked up from germline, CDR1 is SEHNR and CDR2 is FQNEAQ (reference sequence). This CDR3 comprises 15 residues. V lost 4 bases, J lost 1 base, and 4 bases stayed unmatched. Generated by immunoSEQ multiplex PCR, the TCRdb table keeps only in-frame clones and is missing some. The sample lists a few hundred thousand clones, 65% to 90% seen once, with less than 11% in the top ten. This record belongs to a study of blood T cell repertoires in COVID-19. Across the study: T cells, B-cell-depleted T cells, or PBMCs provided the cDNA or gDNA that served as material.

The source is a woman younger than 35 who had recovered from COVID-19. The specimen sequenced was PBMCs or T cells enriched from blood (not recorded which). The genes are TRBV7-9 and TRBJ1-1, with 9 positions matching TRBD1. The CDR3 sequence is CASSWLTGGNTEAFF. CDR3 nucleotide sequence: TGTGCCAGCAGCTGGTTGACAGGGGGGAACACTGAAGCTTTCTTT.